The following is a T cell receptor beta chain sequence with its context. Its target is not known. CDR3 length: 15 amino acids. Trimming cost V 5 bases and J 3 bases, with 17 bases left between them. Germline V CDR1 and CDR2: MNHEY, SVGAGI. The data were obtained in a study of lymphopenia after photon versus proton radiotherapy. Overall study results and limits: Larger post-nadir TCR diversity loss correlated inversely with survival in deceased patients. Relative stability marked proton patients; photon patients lost diversity and naive cells. After the lymphocyte nadir, photon-treated repertoires showed oligoclonal expansion, especially of CD8+ Temra cells.

The assay was immunoSEQ multiplex PCR, and TCRdb's table has in-frame clones only and misses some. The sample has about 53,000 clones, about four fifths seen once. The sequenced sample was peripheral blood, obtained from a patient treated with photon-based radiotherapy. The sequence derives from a man in his forties or fifties with gastric cancer. The V call is TRBV6-5, the J call TRBJ2-7; D unclear. The chain's CDR3 is CASSPPGRTLYEQYF. CDR3 DNA sequence: TGTGCCAGCAGTCCCCCGGGCAGGACCCTCTACGAGCAGTACTTC.